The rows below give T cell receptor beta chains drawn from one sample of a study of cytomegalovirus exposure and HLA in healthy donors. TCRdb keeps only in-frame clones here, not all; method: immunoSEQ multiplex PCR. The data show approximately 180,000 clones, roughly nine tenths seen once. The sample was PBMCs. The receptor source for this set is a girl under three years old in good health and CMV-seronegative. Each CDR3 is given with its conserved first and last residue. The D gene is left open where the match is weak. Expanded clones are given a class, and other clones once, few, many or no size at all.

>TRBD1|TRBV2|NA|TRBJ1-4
TGTGCCAGCAAGTCTTGGGTAGACAGGGCTAATGAAAAACTGTTTTTT
CASKSWVDRANEKLFF
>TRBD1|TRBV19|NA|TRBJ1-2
TGTGCCACCAGGGACAGGGGGCATGGCTACACCTTC
CATRDRGHGYTF
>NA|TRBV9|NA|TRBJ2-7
TGTGCCAGCAGCGTAGGGCGAGGACAGAGCTACGAGCAGTACTTC
CASSVGRGQSYEQYF
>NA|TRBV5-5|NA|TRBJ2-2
TGTGCCAGCACCCGACCGGAGGGAACCAACACCGGGGAGCTGTTTTTT
CASTRPEGTNTGELFF
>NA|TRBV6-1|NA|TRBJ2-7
TGTGCCAGCAGTGAAGTTAGTTTGGAGTACGAGCAGTACTTC
CASSEVSLEYEQYF
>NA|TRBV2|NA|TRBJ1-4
TGTGCCAGCAAGGAGGGGCCGAGTGAAAAACTGTTTTTT
CASKEGPSEKLFF
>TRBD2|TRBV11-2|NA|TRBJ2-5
TGTGCCAGCAGCTTAGTAGCGGGGGGCCTCAAAGAGACCCAGTACTTC
CASSLVAGGLKETQYF
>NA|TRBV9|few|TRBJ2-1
TGTGCCAGCAGCGTAGAAGAGGGTAGGAGGGATTACAATGAGCAGTTCTTC
CASSVEEGRRDYNEQFF
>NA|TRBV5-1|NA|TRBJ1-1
TGCGCCAGCCGTCATCATTCAACAGGGCCGGGTGCTGAAGCTTTCTTT
CASRHHSTGPGAEAFF
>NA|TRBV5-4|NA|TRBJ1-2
TGTGCCAGCAGAATTGACAGTAGAACTAACTATGGCTACACCTTC
CASRIDSRTNYGYTF
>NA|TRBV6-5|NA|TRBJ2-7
TGTGCCAGCAGCAGTCTGACTAGGCGCCCCTACGAGCAGTACTTC
CASSSLTRRPYEQYF
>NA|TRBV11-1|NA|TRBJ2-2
TGTGCCAGCAGCTCAAACACCGGGGAGCTGTTTTTT
CASSSNTGELFF
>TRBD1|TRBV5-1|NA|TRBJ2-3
TGCGCCAGCAGCTTGGAAACAGGGGGCCGAGATACGCAGTATTTT
CASSLETGGRDTQYF
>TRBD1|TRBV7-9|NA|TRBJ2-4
TGTGCCAGCAGCTTGGGACAGGGGTTAGCCAAAAACATTCAGTACTTC
CASSLGQGLAKNIQYF
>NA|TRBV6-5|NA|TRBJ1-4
TGTGCCAGCAGGGAGGGGGGGCGTAGTGAAAAACTGTTTTTT
CASREGGRSEKLFF
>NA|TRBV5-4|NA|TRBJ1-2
TGTGCCAGCAGCTTGCGGGGAGATGGCGGCTACACCTTC
CASSLRGDGGYTF
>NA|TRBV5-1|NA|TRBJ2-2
TGCGCCAGCAGTAGGCAGGGCGACGCGAACACCGGGGAGCTGTTTTTT
CASSRQGDANTGELFF
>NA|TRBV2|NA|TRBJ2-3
TGTGCCAGCAGTGGGAGACAGTTGGCAGATACGCAGTATTTT
CASSGRQLADTQYF
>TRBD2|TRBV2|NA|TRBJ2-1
TGTGCCAGCCCGGGGGGGAATGAGCAGTTCTTC
CASPGGNEQFF
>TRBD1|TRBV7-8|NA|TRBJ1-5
TGTGCCAGCAGCCGGGGGACAGGGAATCAGCCCCAGCATTTT
CASSRGTGNQPQHF
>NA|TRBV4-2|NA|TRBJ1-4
TGTGCCAGCAGCCAAGAGGTCCAAGCTACCTATGAAAAACTGTTTTTT
CASSQEVQATYEKLFF
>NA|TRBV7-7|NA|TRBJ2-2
TGTGCTAGCAGCTTAGCATGGGGGACTAACACCGGGGAGCTGTTTTTT
CASSLAWGTNTGELFF
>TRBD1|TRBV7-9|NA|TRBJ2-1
TGTGCCAGCAGCTTAGTAGGGACAGGGGTTAAGAATGAGCAGTTCTTC
CASSLVGTGVKNEQFF
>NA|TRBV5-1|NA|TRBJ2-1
TGCGCCAGCAGCTTGCGGTATTGCCCAGGGCGCAAGAATGAGCAGTTCTTC
CASSLRYCPGRKNEQFF
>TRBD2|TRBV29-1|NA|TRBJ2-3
TGCAGCATTTCAGGACTAGCGTCAGGCACAGATACGCAGTATTTT
CSISGLASGTDTQYF
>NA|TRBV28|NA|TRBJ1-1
TGTGCCAGCAGTTCCGTATGGCCGGGGTCCACTGAAGCTTTCTTT
CASSSVWPGSTEAFF
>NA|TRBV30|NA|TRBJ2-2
TGTGCCTGGAGCGAGTGGGCGGGATCGAACACCGGGGAGCTGTTTTTT
CAWSEWAGSNTGELFF
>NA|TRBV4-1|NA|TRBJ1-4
TGCGCCAGCAGCCGCTTCGAGGTTGGTGAAAATGAAAAACTGTTTTTT
CASSRFEVGENEKLFF
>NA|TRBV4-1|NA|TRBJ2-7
TGCGCCAGCAGCCAGACGAGACAGGGAGGCTACGAGCAGTACTTC
CASSQTRQGGYEQYF
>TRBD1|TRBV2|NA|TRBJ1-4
TGTGCCAGCACTGCAACCGGGACAGGGGATGAAAAGCTGTTTTTT
CASTATGTGDEKLFF
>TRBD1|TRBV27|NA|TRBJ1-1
TGTGCCAGCAGTTTCGGTCCTGAGGGGGCGTGGGGGACTGAAGCTTTCTTT
CASSFGPEGAWGTEAFF
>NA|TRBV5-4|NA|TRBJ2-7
TGTGCCAGCAGCTTCCCGGGACACGGATCCTCCGAGCAGTACTTC
CASSFPGHGSSEQYF
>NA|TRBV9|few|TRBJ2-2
TGTGCCAGCAGCGTAGCTGTTATTGCAGCCGGGGAGCTGTTTTTT
CASSVAVIAAGELFF
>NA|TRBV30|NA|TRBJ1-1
TGTGCCTGGAGTCCTTCCTTAAGTCAGGGAGCTTTCTTT
CAWSPSLSQGAFF
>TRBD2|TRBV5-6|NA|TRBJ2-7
TGTGCCAGCAGCTCCCTGGGACTAGCGGGGGCCCCCTACGAGCAGTACTTC
CASSSLGLAGAPYEQYF
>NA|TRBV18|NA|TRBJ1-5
TGTGCCAGCTCACCACGGGAGCGGGGGAACCAGCCCCAGCATTTT
CASSPRERGNQPQHF